The next 18 T cell receptor beta chains were all read from a single sample in a study of T cell clonality in common variable immunodeficiency (dated by TCRdb to 2015 to 2017). The receptor library was made with the immunoSEQ multiplex PCR assay. The table was pulled from immuneACCESS by TCRdb, which kept in-frame rearrangements only. Such tables lose some clones; where checked, under half of the loss comes from unresolved V genes, and the rest has no known cause. This sample includes tens of thousands of clones, and none of them was observed just once. Around a tenth of the sample belongs to the ten largest clones. Sequences were obtained from peripheral blood mononuclear cells. These receptor sequences come from a person aged 18-70 years in good health.

This clone was recorded at least ten times. The sequenced fragment ends 3 residues before the CDR3 boundary, so the rest is inferred from the germline J gene. The rearrangement uses TRBV29-1 and TRBJ1-2, with a possible D match to TRBD1 (6 bases). V was cut by 6 bases and J by 7 bases, with 6 bases left in between. The germline V gene has CDR1 SQVTM and CDR2 ANQGSEA. This CDR3 has 9 residues. CDR3 bases read: TGCAGCGTGGACAGTGGC. Residues: CSVDSG. The entire CDR3 protein is CSVDSGYTF.

This clone was observed many times. The CDR3 extends 3 residues past the end of the read, so its final part is completed from the germline J gene. The chain has TRBV7-8 and TRBJ2-5; D uncertain. The CDR3 loop spans 10 amino acids. The germline V gene has CDR1 SGHVS and CDR2 FQNEAQ. V dropped 4 bases and J dropped 7 bases, with 4 bases sitting between them. The CDR3 reads CASSSGTQYF. The sequenced part of the CDR3 DNA is TGTGCCAGCAGCTCGGGGACC. Together with reference TRBV7-8 and TRBJ2-5, the CDR3 gives the full variable domain: GAGVSQSPRYKVAKRGQDVALRCDPISGHVSLFWYQQALGQGPEFLTYFQNEAQLDKSGLPSDRFFAERPEGSVSTLKIQRTQQEDSAVYLCASSSGTQYFGPGTRLLVL.

This clone has ten or more counts. CDR3 residues: CASSPPGGLYGYTF. The CDR3 bases that were read are TGTGCCAGCAGCCCGCCAGGGGGACTCTATGGC. The chain joins TRBV7-9 to TRBJ1-2, with 7 bases fitting TRBD1. The CDR3 end is not reached by the read, which stops 3 residues before it; the germline J gene fills it in. The CDR3 totals 14 residues. V trimming: 5 bases; J trimming: 4 bases; junction bases outside the gene matches: 7. Germline values: CDR1 SEHNR, CDR2 FQNEAQ (reference sequence).

This clone was counted at least ten times. The read gets to within 3 residues of the CDR3 end, and the germline J gene fills in the rest. The chain links TRBV11-3 to TRBJ2-3; the match to TRBD2 covers 7 bases. The CDR3 is 15 residues long. The germline V gene encodes CDR1 SGHNT and CDR2 YENEEA. Trimming took 6 bases from V and 5 from J; bases not matched to a gene: 11. Partial CDR3 DNA: TGTGCCAGCAGGGAAGTCGCGGGAGTCGTAGATACG. This sequence encodes CASREVAGVVDT. From start to end, the CDR3 is CASREVAGVVDTQYF. The variable domain in full, completed from reference TRBV11-3 and TRBJ2-3, reads EAGVVQSPRYKIIEKKQPVAFWCNPISGHNTLYWYLQNLGQGPELLIRYENEEAVDDSQLPKDRFSAERLKGVDSTLKIQPAELGDSAVYLCASREVAGVVDTQYFGPGTRLTVL.

This clone was counted ten times or more. The read is 3 residues too short to cover the CDR3 end, so that end is filled in from the germline J gene. This rearrangement joins TRBV6-1 to TRBJ1-2; D unresolved. V lost 3 bases to trimming and J lost 6 bases, with 17 bases between them. This CDR3 is 15 amino acids long. Germline V gene sequence: CDR1 MNHNS, CDR2 SASEGT. The CDR3 loop reads CASSDVLLPSDGYTF. The CDR3 bases that were read are TGTGCCAGCAGTGACGTTTTGCTCCCTAGCGATGGC.

This clone was counted many times. The CDR3 end lies 3 residues beyond the end of the read and is filled in from the germline J gene. The rearrangement joins TRBV11-2 to TRBJ2-3, with 8 bases that match TRBD2. This CDR3 region has 14 residues. From germline, CDR1 is SGHAT and CDR2 FQNNGV. The DNA read from the CDR3 is TGTGCCAGCAGCACCACCGACAAGCGGGAGACG. It encodes CASSTTDKRET. The whole CDR3 region reads CASSTTDKRETQYF.

On this clone: Sequencing ends 3 residues short of the CDR3 end; the germline J gene provides the rest. V and J are TRBV2 and TRBJ2-2, with D maybe TRBD2 (5 bases). The CDR3 extends over 16 amino acids. CDR1 is SNHLY and CDR2 is FYNNEI in the germline V gene. The CDR3: CASSERSGWSSEKLFF. The DNA read from the CDR3 is TGTGCCAGCAGTGAACGGTCGGGGTGGTCTAGTGAAAAG.

There are a few counts of this clone. The CDR3 sequence is CATAGTGNGYEQYF. CDR3 DNA (partial): TGCGCCACTGCCGGGACAGGGAATGGCTACGAG. J is TRBJ2-7 and V is TRBV10-2; 9 nucleotides line up with TRBD1. Sequencing ends 3 residues short of the CDR3 end; the germline J gene provides the rest. Germline lookup yields CDR1 WSHSY and CDR2 SAAADI. The CDR3 extends over 14 amino acids. The J segment lost 3 bases and the V segment lost 10 bases, leaving 10 bases of the junction unmatched.

This clone was recorded a few times. With a far larger clone one base away, a read error is the likely cause. The read ends 3 residues before the CDR3 terminus; that terminus is restored from the germline J gene. This chain joins TRBV6-1 and TRBJ2-3; 10 bases are a match to TRBD2. Germline lookup yields CDR1 MNHNS and CDR2 SASEGT. The CDR3 runs 15 residues. Unmatched junction bases numbered 5, after V lost 8 bases and J lost 0 bases. The CDR3 bases that were read are TGTGCCAGCTGTGGACTAGCGGCTAGCACAGATACG. This gives the protein CASCGLAASTDT. The entire CDR3 protein reads CASCGLAASTDTQYF.

This clone was detected ten times or more. The sequence runs out 3 residues before the end of the CDR3; the remainder is reconstructed from the germline J gene. The chain links TRBV7-6 to TRBJ2-7; 10 bases align to TRBD1. The CDR3 runs 15 residues. J was trimmed by 6 bases and V by 5 bases; bases with no gene match: 10. Germline V CDR1 and CDR2: SGHVS, FNYEAQ. CDR3 bases read: TGTGCCAGCAGCGAATACCGGGACAGGGGAGCCGAG. Translating gives CASSEYRDRGAE. The full CDR3 protein is CASSEYRDRGAEQYF.

This clone was seen at least ten times. Read coverage stops 3 residues before the CDR3 terminus; the germline J gene supplies the remainder. The chain recombines TRBV11-2 with TRBJ2-1; the match to TRBD2 covers 7 bases. The germline gives CDR1 SGHAT, CDR2 FQNNGV. The CDR3 sequence is 14 residues long. Trimming at V came to 0 bases and at J to 9 bases, leaving 5 bases not matched to a gene. CDR3 DNA, as far as it was read: TGTGCCAGCAGCTTAGACGGACTAGAGGGTGAG. Residues: CASSLDGLEGE. The complete CDR3 sequence is CASSLDGLEGEQFF.

This clone has at least ten counts. Sequencing ends 3 residues short of the CDR3 end; the germline J gene provides the rest. V is TRBV24-1 and J is TRBJ2-3; no firm D call. V shed 3 bases and J shed 4 bases, with 4 bases lying between them. CDR3 size: 12 residues. Germline assignment: CDR1 KGHDR and CDR2 SFDVKD. The CDR3 region is CATSDLSDTQYF. The CDR3 bases that were read are TGTGCCACCAGTGATCTCTCAGATACG.

The sample holds many counts of this clone. The read finishes 3 residues shy of the CDR3 end, and the germline J gene is used to complete it. This specimen includes other DNA sequences encoding the same CDR3. This chain links TRBV7-2 with TRBJ1-3, with D perhaps matching TRBD1 (5 bases). Between the trimmed V and J ends, which lost 3 bases and 7 bases, there was a span of 10 bases. The CDR3 is made up of 13 amino acids. Germline values: CDR1 SGHTA, CDR2 FQGNSA. CDR3: CASSFGGGNTIYF. CDR3 DNA, as far as it was read: TGTGCCAGCAGCTTCGGGGGAGGGAACACC.

In its sample, this clone was seen many times. CDR3 DNA, as far as it was read: TGTGCCAGCAGCCCAGGGACTTACGAG. It is translated as CASSPGTYE. The CDR3 as a whole reads CASSPGTYEQYF. The chain employs TRBV7-6 and TRBJ2-7; TRBD2 might be the D (6 bases). The CDR3 end is not reached by the read, which stops 3 residues before it; the germline J gene fills it in. The germline CDR1 and CDR2 sequences are SGHVS and FNYEAQ. The CDR3 covers 12 residues. Trimming pared 5 bases from V and 4 bases from J, leaving 9 bases between.

This clone was observed many times. With the read ending 3 residues before the CDR3 end, the germline J gene is used to fill in that end. The J gene is TRBJ1-2, the V gene TRBV20-1; 8 bases are shared with TRBD1. Germline values: CDR1 DFQATT, CDR2 SNEGSKA (reference sequence). V lost 4 bases, J lost 4 bases, and 5 bases stayed unmatched. CDR3 length: 13 residues. The chain's CDR3 is CSATRQGIYGYTF. The part of the CDR3 DNA that was read is TGCAGTGCTACTAGACAGGGGATCTATGGC.

Many counts were recorded for this clone. This CDR3 reads CASSLPASQETQYF. The part of the CDR3 DNA that was read is TGTGCCAGCAGTTTGCCAGCGAGCCAAGAGACC. V usage is TRBV12-3 or TRBV12-4 and J usage is TRBJ2-5, with D unclear. The read falls 3 residues short of the CDR3 end, and the missing part is taken from the germline J gene. The CDR3 contains 14 residues. Trimming left V 3 bases short and J 1 base short, with 9 bases between.

Concerning this clone itself: With the read ending 3 residues before the CDR3 end, the germline J gene is used to fill in that end. This sequence joins TRBV11-2 and TRBJ1-1, with D unresolved. This CDR3 comprises 14 residues. V was trimmed by 1 base and J by 5 bases, leaving 11 bases between them. CDR1 and CDR2 (germline): SGHAT, FQNNGV. CDR3 DNA, as far as it was read: TGTGCCAGCAGCTTAGCCGGGTTAGTTACTGAA. Its protein is CASSLAGLVTE. From start to end, the CDR3 is CASSLAGLVTEAFF.

The sample holds many counts of this clone. From the germline J gene comes the end of the CDR3, since the read stops 3 residues before it. The chain links TRBV11-3 to TRBJ2-1; D is uncertain. Germline loops: CDR1 SGHNT, CDR2 YENEEA. The CDR3 extends over 15 amino acids. V dropped 1 base and J dropped 6 bases, with 13 bases sitting between them. CDR3 loop: CASSLVGWAGNEQFF. Incomplete CDR3 DNA: TGTGCCAGCAGCTTAGTAGGGTGGGCCGGCAATGAG.